These 8 T cell receptor beta chains came from one sample sequenced in a study of blood T cell repertoires in COVID-19. Measured with immunoSEQ multiplex PCR; TCRdb has only the in-frame clones, and not every one. The sample contains 250,000 to 350,000 clones, 87% of which appear only once. What was sequenced was PBMCs or T cells enriched from blood (not recorded which). These receptors were taken from a woman between 35 and 50 years old who had recovered from COVID-19.

The gene calls are TRBV28 and TRBJ1-1; 8 bases line up with TRBD1. The CDR3 spans 14 residues. Germline trimming cut 5 bases from V and 3 bases from J; bases unmatched to any gene: 5. Per germline, CDR1 MDHEN and CDR2 SYDVKM. The CDR3 loop is CASSTHRGYTEAFF. DNA of the CDR3: TGTGCCAGCAGTACCCACAGGGGGTACACTGAAGCTTTCTTT.

J is TRBJ2-5 and V is TRBV15; D is unclear. CDR3 size: 14 residues. The germline gives CDR1 LNHNV, CDR2 YYDKDF (reference sequence). V was cut by 0 bases and J by 5 bases, with 10 bases left in between. The CDR3 DNA is TGTGCCACCAGCAGAGACGAGAGTCGCGAGACCCAGTACTTC. Translation gives CATSRDESRETQYF.

The rearrangement uses TRBV28 and TRBJ1-5; D call uncertain. CDR1 and CDR2 from the germline V gene are MDHEN and SYDVKM. Trimming took off 4 bases at V and 2 bases at J, with 9 bases between the two ends. CDR3 length equals 14 residues. DNA for the CDR3: TGTGCCAGCAGTTACACGGGAGGCAATCAGCCCCAGCATTTT. Encoded protein: CASSYTGGNQPQHF.

V gene TRBV3-1 (or the pseudogene TRBV3-2) combines with J gene TRBJ2-2; 9 bases align to TRBD2. V lost 1 base to trimming and J lost 10 bases; unmatched junction nucleotides: 10. Germline CDR1 LGHDT, CDR2 YNNKEL (reference sequence). CDR3 size: 16 residues. CDR3 DNA sequence: TGTGCCAGCAGCCAAGGGCTAGCGGGAAGGGGCGCGGAGCTGTTTTTT. It is translated as CASSQGLAGRGAELFF.

The chain couples TRBV19 to TRBJ1-6; D ambiguous. This CDR3 region has 15 residues. The V gene lost 6 bases and the J gene lost 14 bases, with 23 bases spanning the gap. The germline V gene encodes CDR1 LNHDA and CDR2 SQIVND (reference sequence). The CDR3 protein is CASSTQPLVSPTLHF. The CDR3 nucleotides read TGTGCCAGTAGCACACAGCCCCTCGTTTCCCCGACCCTCCACTTT.

This chain joins TRBV5-4 and TRBJ2-3; 10 bases line up with TRBD2. The CDR3 is 17 amino acids. Germline V gene sequence: CDR1 SGHNT, CDR2 YYREEE (reference sequence). J gave up 2 bases and V 0 bases, and 6 bases lay outside the gene matches. The CDR3 loop is CASSLGNLAGVTDTQYF. In DNA form, the CDR3 reads TGTGCCAGCAGCTTGGGGAACCTAGCGGGGGTCACAGATACGCAGTATTTT.

This clone was seen a single time. This chain's CDR3 is CAWSRGYQETQYF. The CDR3 nucleotides read TGTGCCTGGAGTAGGGGTTATCAAGAGACCCAGTACTTC. The chain joins TRBV30 to TRBJ2-5; a weak D match, TRBD1 (5 bases). The CDR3 runs to 13 residues. Germline V CDR1 and CDR2: GTSNPN, SVGIG (reference sequence). V dropped 2 bases and J dropped 2 bases, with 9 bases sitting between them.

The J gene is TRBJ2-3, the V gene TRBV7-2; maybe TRBD2 (5 bases). The germline V gene encodes CDR1 SGHTA and CDR2 FQGNSA. V lost 5 bases to trimming and J lost 2 bases, with 11 bases between them. The CDR3 totals 14 residues. In nucleotides, the CDR3 is TGTGCCAGCAGCCTACTAGGGAACACAGATACGCAGTATTTT. Its protein product is CASSLLGNTDTQYF.